The entry that follows covers one T cell receptor (beta chain) sequence. Residents of about two dozen US areas, aged about 18 to 89 years, made up the participants. This record belongs to a study of blood T cell repertoires in COVID-19. CDR3 length equals 15 residues. V trimming: 6 bases; J trimming: 7 bases; junction bases outside the gene matches: 9. Germline CDR1 reads SQVTM; CDR2 reads ANQGSEA. The repertoire was sequenced with immunoSEQ multiplex PCR; TCRdb's copy has only in-frame clones and lacks some. The sample has roughly 350,000 clones, roughly 90% seen once. J is TRBJ2-1 and V is TRBV29-1, with TRBD2 identical over 13 bases. Sequenced: PBMCs or T cells enriched from blood (not recorded which). The sequence was obtained from a woman in her 30s who had recovered from COVID-19. The CDR3 DNA sequence: TGCAGCGTGGAGAGACTAGCGGGAGGTCTAAATGAGCAGTTCTTC. Translated, it gives CSVERLAGGLNEQFF.